This T cell receptor beta chain comes out of a study of blood T cell repertoires in COVID-19. Across the whole study: Sites across the United States, Italy and Spain contributed samples from acute and convalescent COVID-19.

In the source study's methods: Using reference gene primer amplification, nucleated cell counts were estimated. Assay: immunoSEQ multiplex PCR; the TCRdb copy retains only in-frame clones and omits some. V, J and clone size are taken as reported in that table, and D and trimming were inferred from the DNA itself. Of about 380,000 clones in the sample, approximately 81% were seen once. V gave up 1 base and J gave up 0 bases, with 6 bases separating them. The CDR3 runs 14 residues. Per germline, CDR1 MGHRA and CDR2 YSYEKL. This TCR derives from a woman between 18 and 30 years old with acute or convalescent COVID-19. Input material: peripheral blood. The chain couples TRBV4-1 to TRBJ1-2; no clear D. The DNA for the CDR3 is TGCGCCAGCAGCCAAGGGGCAACTAACTATGGCTACACCTTC. Its translation: CASSQGATNYGYTF.